The rows below give T cell receptor beta chains drawn from one sample of a study. A single record per CDR3 protein comes from TCRdb applying MiXCR to the 5' RACE reads. Among tens of thousands of distinct CDR3 sequences, approximately 23% were seen once, and the ten largest hold 2.5% to 3%. The specimen was memory CD4+ T cells sorted from a lymph node. All receptors derive from a female donor with breast cancer. Both conserved end residues are part of each CDR3.

CDR3 protein	V gene	J gene
CASSSSGTSTGELFF	TRBV6-6	TRBJ2-2
CASSKGQGQETQYF	TRBV5-1	TRBJ2-5
CASSAGTTTDTQHF	TRBV5-1	NA
CATSKGGLANEQFF	TRBV24-1	TRBJ2-1
CASSPPAYSYGQYF	TRBV9	TRBJ2-7
CASSSRTGETEAFF	TRBV5-1	TRBJ1-1
CASRQGGGNQPQHF	TRBV6-1	TRBJ1-5
CASSVGQPYNEQFF	TRBV9	TRBJ2-1
CASSTQGSNSPLHF	TRBV9	TRBJ1-6
CATWLAGDEQFF	TRBV5-1	TRBJ2-1
CASSVGHSDEQYF	TRBV9	TRBJ2-7
CASSLDSPNYGYTF	TRBV5-1	TRBJ1-2
CASSNKNTEAFF	TRBV9	TRBJ1-1
CASRSGGLDTQYF	TRBV5-1	TRBJ2-3
CASSYLGDQDTEAFF	TRBV6-5	TRBJ1-1
CASSNGPNTEAFF	TRBV7-3	TRBJ1-1
CASSLEISRTDYGYTF	TRBV5-1	TRBJ1-2
CASGGLDNQPQHF	TRBV3-1	TRBJ1-5
CASSRDGHTEAFF	TRBV7-3	TRBJ1-1
CASSPETSAHYGYTF	TRBV18	TRBJ1-2
CASNSRPNTGELFF	TRBV6-2/TRBV6-3	TRBJ2-2
CASRGQAASNEQFF	TRBV6-5	TRBJ2-1
CSGGRGQGLIEQYF	TRBV29-1	TRBJ2-7
CASSTRQGGNQHF	TRBV28	TRBJ1-5
CATPQDPAGGYTF	TRBV24-1	TRBJ1-2
CASHETPTGPADEQYF	TRBV5-1	TRBJ2-7
CASSSTRESYF	TRBV7-2	TRBJ2-5
CASSLDRGRNSPLHF	TRBV5-1	TRBJ1-6
CASSLASGMSTDTQYF	TRBV5-4	TRBJ2-3
CASSQSGAPSGANVLTF	TRBV4-2	TRBJ2-6
CASLGQQNTEAFF	TRBV5-1	TRBJ1-1
CASSSSGEDGYTF	TRBV7-9	TRBJ1-2
CATSDGTLPTEKLFF	TRBV24-1	TRBJ1-4
CASSPGLASTDTQYF	TRBV5-1	TRBJ2-3
CASSYMGNEKLFF	TRBV6-6	TRBJ1-4
CASTRDRGMEQYF	TRBV5-1	TRBJ2-7
CSALGLGGTYEQYF	TRBV20-1	TRBJ2-7
CAIRLKGEAFF	TRBV10-3	TRBJ1-1
CASSLRGDNTEAFF	TRBV4-1	TRBJ1-1
CASSFATGGSSPLHF	TRBV6-5	TRBJ1-6
CASSPGGRNTEAFF	TRBV7-8	TRBJ1-1
CASSQGPQYEQYF	TRBV3-1	TRBJ2-7
CASSSGTSRDIDTQYF	TRBV7-3	TRBJ2-3
CASSPLAANTGELFF	TRBV18	TRBJ2-2
CASSLQLTGYGYTF	TRBV5-6	TRBJ1-2
CASIRGRWNEQFF	TRBV6-6	TRBJ2-1
CASSPLAGSYNEQFF	TRBV7-3	TRBJ2-1
CASSPSGTGKGYTF	TRBV5-1	TRBJ1-2
CAIRDEGTQYF	TRBV10-3	TRBJ2-3